This entry is about one T cell receptor beta chain. Assay used: immunoSEQ multiplex PCR; TCRdb lists only in-frame clones, some missing. The table records roughly 500,000 clones, approximately 95% of them present only once. This sample was taken from a study of shared clonotypes between healthy human individuals. V gave up 2 bases and J gave up 0 bases, with 7 bases separating them. This CDR3 is 14 amino acids long. The germline V gene has CDR1 MGHRA and CDR2 YSYEKL. V usage is TRBV4-1 and J usage is TRBJ1-2; no clear D gene. The specimen was naive CD4+ T cells sorted from blood. Stated subset: CD45RA+ positively selected. The sequence came from a woman in her 30s in good health. The CDR3 DNA reads as TGCGCCAGCAGCCAACTACCAACTAACTATGGCTACACCTTC. Translation: CASSQLPTNYGYTF.